This TCR beta chain was obtained from a study of PD-L1 blockade in urothelial cancer. Time point denoted: peripheral blood 6 weeks after treatment start. The V and J ends lost 5 bases and 0 bases respectively, with 11 bases between them. Germline CDR1 and CDR2: MNHEY and SMNVEV (reference sequence). This CDR3 is built from 15 residues. Synthetic templates analogous to TCR were spiked into all PCRs individually. Here immunoSEQ multiplex PCR was the method, and the copy in TCRdb shows in-frame clones only, minus some. Here the sample spans roughly 50,000 clones, roughly 80% being singletons. This chain connects TRBV27 to TRBJ2-1; D unclear. The source material was PBMCs, sampled around atezolizumab (anti-PD-L1) treatment. The receptor was derived from a man between 65 and 80 years old with urothelial cancer. CDR3 loop: CASSPHRSSYNEQFF. CDR3 nucleotides: TGTGCCAGCAGTCCACACCGGAGCTCCTACAATGAGCAGTTCTTC.